Listed below are T cell receptor beta chains from one sample, sequenced in a study of cytomegalovirus exposure and HLA in healthy donors. Clones were sequenced by immunoSEQ multiplex PCR, and TCRdb holds only the in-frame ones, with some missing. Of around 210,000 clones listed, over 75% are singletons. The sample was PBMCs. The source is a boy between 10 and 17 years old in good health and CMV-seronegative. Both conserved end residues are part of each CDR3. Each record gives: CDR3 DNA, CDR3 protein, V gene, clone size, J gene, D gene. A D gene is named only where the DNA matches it firmly. The size field is filled for only some rows; it gives once, few, many or a size class.

TGTGCCAGCAGTTACAGGGGACAGGGGGCCTACAATGAGCAGTTCTTC CASSYRGQGAYNEQFF TRBV6-5 . TRBJ2-1 TRBD1
TGTGCCAGCAGGATGGAGAGGGCCGCTAACACTGAAGCTTTCTTT CASRMERAANTEAFF TRBV2 . TRBJ1-1 .
TGTGCCAGCAGCCAAGGTTTATGGGGCGGCCACGAGCAGTACTTC CASSQGLWGGHEQYF TRBV4-2 . TRBJ2-7 .
TGTGCCAGCAGCCCCGGGGACAGGGAGACTGAAGCTTTCTTT CASSPGDRETEAFF TRBV11-2 . TRBJ1-1 TRBD1
TGCGCCAGCAGCCGTTTTTGGGACAGGGGAGACACCGGGGAGCTGTTTTTT CASSRFWDRGDTGELFF TRBV4-1 . TRBJ2-2 TRBD1
TGCAGCGCCGGTGTACAGGGGGATAGTGGCTACACCTTC CSAGVQGDSGYTF TRBV29-1 . TRBJ1-2 TRBD1
TGTGCCAGCAGCTTGAACTACGGGGAGCTGTTTTTT CASSLNYGELFF TRBV5-6 . TRBJ2-2 .
TGTGCCAGCAGCTTGGGTAGGAACACTGAAGCTTTCTTT CASSLGRNTEAFF TRBV5-4 . TRBJ1-1 .
TGTGCCAGCAGTAGCGACCCCTTC CASSSDPF TRBV2 . TRBJ1-2 .
TGTGCCAGCAGCCTCGTAAAAAACACTGAAGCTTTCTTT CASSLVKNTEAFF TRBV7-3 . TRBJ1-1 .
TGTGCCAGTAGTACCCCCCCGGCGGCAGGGGGCCCGAATCAGCCCCAGCATTTT CASSTPPAAGGPNQPQHF TRBV19 . TRBJ1-5 TRBD1
TGTGCCAGCAGTGAACTGACAGGGGGCAATGAGCAGTTCTTC CASSELTGGNEQFF TRBV6-1 . TRBJ2-1 TRBD1
TGTGCCAGCAGTTACTCGAAGAGTGAGCAGTTCTTC CASSYSKSEQFF TRBV6-6 . TRBJ2-1 .
TGTGCCAGCACCCCGTGGGAACCCACAGGGGACGGGGTTCAGCCCCAGCATTTT CASTPWEPTGDGVQPQHF TRBV6-4 . TRBJ1-5 TRBD1
TGTGCCAGCTCACGAGAAACAGGGGGCCCCACTGAAGCTTTCTTT CASSRETGGPTEAFF TRBV18 few TRBJ1-1 TRBD1
TGTGCCAGCAGCTTATTCTCTGCGTCACCCCTCCACTTT CASSLFSASPLHF TRBV5-4 few TRBJ1-6 .
TGTGCCAGCAGCTTAATGGGTGCGGGGGGATTTACCGGGGAGCTGTTTTTT CASSLMGAGGFTGELFF TRBV13 . TRBJ2-2 TRBD2
TGTGCCTGGGATGGACAGGACTATGGCTACACCTTC CAWDGQDYGYTF TRBV30 few TRBJ1-2 TRBD1
TGCAGCGTTGGACGCCGGGACATTGCCTACGAGCAGTACTTC CSVGRRDIAYEQYF TRBV29-1 . TRBJ2-7 .
TGTGCCAGCAGACGGACAGGGGGCCCATCCTACGAGCAGTACTTC CASRRTGGPSYEQYF TRBV7-9 . TRBJ2-7 TRBD1